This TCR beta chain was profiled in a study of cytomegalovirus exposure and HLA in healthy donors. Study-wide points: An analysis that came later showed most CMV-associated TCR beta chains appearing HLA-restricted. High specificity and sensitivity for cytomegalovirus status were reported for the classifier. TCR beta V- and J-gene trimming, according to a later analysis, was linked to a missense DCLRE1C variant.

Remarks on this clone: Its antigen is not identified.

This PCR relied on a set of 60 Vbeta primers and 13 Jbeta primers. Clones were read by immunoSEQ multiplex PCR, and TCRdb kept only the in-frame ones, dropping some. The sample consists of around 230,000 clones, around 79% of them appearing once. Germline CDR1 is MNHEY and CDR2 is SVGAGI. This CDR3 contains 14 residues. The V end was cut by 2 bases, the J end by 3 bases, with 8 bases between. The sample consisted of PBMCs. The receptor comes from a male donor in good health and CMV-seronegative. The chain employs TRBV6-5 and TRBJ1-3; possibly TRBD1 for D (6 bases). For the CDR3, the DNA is TGTGCCAGCAGTTACACCAGGGGTGGAAACACCATATATTTT. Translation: CASSYTRGGNTIYF.